The 12 T cell receptor beta chains below come from one sample, sequenced in a study of T cells during gluten challenge in celiac disease. Each CDR3 protein gets one entry after TCRdb re-called the 5' RACE reads with MiXCR. This sample yields around 260 distinct CDR3 sequences, of which just under 9% are seen a single time; about two fifths belongs to the top ten. Sorted cells: tetramer+, CD3+, CD4+, CD45RA-, CD62L-, integrin beta7+. This specimen consisted of gluten-specific CD4+ T cells sorted from blood using tetramers, obtained at baseline or on day 6, 14 or 28 of gluten challenge (not recorded which). The receptors derive from a female donor with celiac disease.

This clonotype is large. The genes are TRBV2 and TRBJ2-1, with 12 bases that match TRBD2. Germline CDR1 reads SNHLY; CDR2 reads FYNNEI. This CDR3 has 15 amino acids. V was pared by 8 bases and J by 7 bases, with 9 bases of the junction left unmatched. The chain's CDR3 is CASGGLAGMWNEQFF. DNA of the CDR3: TGTGCCAGCGGTGGACTAGCGGGGATGTGGAATGAGCAGTTCTTC.

This chain uses TRBV6-1 with TRBJ2-3, with D maybe TRBD2 (5 bases). This CDR3 is built from 16 residues. The V and J ends lost 10 bases and 5 bases respectively, with 25 bases between them. Germline CDR1 MNHNS, CDR2 SASEGT. The CDR3 loop is CANTQSGNYELDTQYF. The CDR3 nucleotides are TGTGCCAACACCCAGTCGGGAAACTATGAATTAGATACGCAGTATTTT.

As concerns this clonotype: A read error may produce the germline difference seen at one junction end. The V and J genes are TRBV5-1 and TRBJ2-1; D might be TRBD1 or TRBD2, each matching 5 bases. There are 17 residues in the CDR3. Per germline, CDR1 SGHRS and CDR2 YFSETQ. The CDR3 DNA is TGCGGCAGCAGCTTGGGGGTAGCCCTGAGCTCCTACAATGAGCAGTTCTTC. Translation: CGSSLGVALSSYNEQFF.

This clonotype is categorized as hyperexpanded. The chain has TRBV29-1 and TRBJ2-5; 7 nucleotides agree with TRBD1. The J segment lost 5 bases and the V segment lost 4 bases, leaving 4 bases of the junction unmatched. There are 12 residues in the CDR3. CDR1 is SQVTM, CDR2 ANQGSEA, per germline. In DNA, the CDR3 is TGCAGCGTTGCGACAGGGTGGGAGACCCAGTACTTC. Translating gives CSVATGWETQYF.

This clonotype is judged large (0.1 to 1%). This chain joins TRBV7-2 and TRBJ2-7; 9 nucleotides line up with TRBD1. There are 15 residues in the CDR3. With V trimmed by 2 bases and J by 6 bases, 8 bases remained unmatched. The germline V gene has CDR1 SGHTA and CDR2 FQGNSA. The CDR3 region has the DNA TGTGCCAGCAGCTTATGGGGACAGGGTGAAGGCGAGCAGTACTTC. It encodes CASSLWGQGEGEQYF.

This clonotype is labeled as medium-sized. The chain links TRBV5-6 to TRBJ1-3; tentatively, D is TRBD1 (6 bases). CDR1 is SGHDT and CDR2 is YYEEEE in the germline V gene. V gave up 4 bases and J gave up 0 bases, with 14 bases separating them. The CDR3 runs 16 residues. The DNA of the CDR3 is TGTGCCAGCAGCCTGCGACAGGAGTACTCTGGAAACACCATATATTTT. Its protein product is CASSLRQEYSGNTIYF.

This clonotype was picked up a small number of times. The rearrangement links TRBV6-1 to TRBJ2-3; D may be TRBD2 (5 bases). The V gene lost 7 bases and the J gene lost 5 bases, with 22 bases spanning the gap. Germline lookup yields CDR1 MNHNS and CDR2 SASEGT. The CDR3 is made up of 16 amino acids. This chain's CDR3 is CASTQSGNYELDTQYF. CDR3 DNA sequence: TGTGCCAGCACCCAGTCGGGAAACTATGAATTAGATACGCAGTATTTT.

This clonotype was counted at least ten times. The chain carries TRBV5-6 and TRBJ2-1; TRBD1 might be the D (5 bases). The V end lost 4 bases, the J end lost 9 bases, and 14 bases lay between the germline ends. Germline V lookup: CDR1 SGHDT, CDR2 YYEEEE. The length of the CDR3 is 13 residues. The CDR3 reads CASSNFLGAEQFF. The CDR3 nucleotides read TGTGCCAGCAGCAATTTTCTAGGGGCTGAGCAGTTCTTC.

This clonotype showed up many times. This rearrangement joins TRBV4-2 to TRBJ2-3; a weak D match, TRBD2 (5 bases). This CDR3 region has 14 residues. Trimming took off 3 bases at V and 11 bases at J, with 18 bases between the two ends. In germline, CDR1 is LGHNA, CDR2 YNFKEQ. The CDR3 bases are TGTGCCAGCAGCCAGAGGGAACTGGGTTCTAGGCAGTATTTT. It codes for CASSQRELGSRQYF.

By sample fraction, this clonotype is medium-sized (0.01 to 0.1%). The V call is TRBV7-2, the J call TRBJ2-7; D is uncertain. CDR3 length equals 15 residues. Germline CDR1 and CDR2: SGHTA and FQGNSA. Deletions cut 1 base from V and 1 base from J, with 11 bases between. The CDR3 DNA reads TGTGCCAGCAGCTTAGTAGGGTACAGTTCCTACGAGCAGTACTTC. Protein: CASSLVGYSSYEQYF.

By proportion, this clonotype is medium-sized. The CDR3, as DNA: TGCAGCGTCGGGGGTCGCACCGGGGAGCTGTTTTTT. Translated, it gives CSVGGRTGELFF. The V and J genes are TRBV29-1 and TRBJ2-2, with a weak D call TRBD2 (6 bases). CDR3 length equals 12 residues. The germline CDR1 and CDR2 sequences are SQVTM and ANQGSEA. Trimming took off 6 bases at V and 4 bases at J, with 9 bases between the two ends.

This clonotype is medium-sized in the sample. The rearrangement uses TRBV5-6 and TRBJ2-1; TRBD2 is a possible D gene (9 bases). The CDR3 has 18 residues. V lost 3 bases to trimming and J lost 4 bases, with 23 bases between them. Germline CDR1 is SGHDT and CDR2 is YYEEEE. CDR3 amino acids: CASSSRGRLAVLYNEQFF. For the CDR3, the DNA is TGTGCCAGCAGCTCCAGGGGGCGACTAGCGGTCCTTTACAATGAGCAGTTCTTC.